The following is a T cell receptor beta chain sequence with its context. TCRbeta library construction was performed incorporating unique molecular identifiers. One entry per CDR3 protein results from TCRdb running MiXCR on the PCR reads. The table has nearly 550,000 distinct CDR3 sequences, about a sixth seen once. These data come from a study of T-cell reconstitution after alpha-beta-depleted transplantation in children. The TCR originated in a human donor who donated a stem cell graft to a child with acute lymphoblastic leukemia. The sample was PBMCs from the stem cell graft donor, taken from the stem cell graft.

The CDR3 here is CASSQGTGWTQYF. Here the CDR3 DNA reads TGTGCCAGCAGCCAGGGAACCGGGTGGACCCAGTACTTC. J is TRBJ2-5 and V is TRBV3-1; D remains ambiguous. V lost 3 bases, J lost 7 bases, and 12 bases lay in between. Germline V gene data show CDR1 as LGHDT and CDR2 as YNNKEL (reference sequence). The CDR3 is 13 residues long.